Following are 20 T cell receptor beta chains from one sample sequenced in a study of blood T cells in healthy people across ages. Primed by a sample-barcoded 5' primer and a J-beta primer mix, a second PCR proceeded for about 7 to 11 cycles. TCRdb recomputed calls from the 5' RACE reads with MiXCR, one row per CDR3 protein. The sample includes a few hundred thousand distinct CDR3 sequences, approximately 26% seen only once; the top ten take 3% to 4.5%. The same data also contributed to another study, on T cells of mothers and their children.

The sample comprised blood. The receptors shown here come from a boy aged 2 to 10 in good health.

The chain recombines TRBV6-2 or TRBV6-3 with TRBJ2-5; a possible D gene is TRBD2 (6 bases). The CDR3 runs 12 residues. Between the trimmed V and J ends, which lost 5 bases and 11 bases, there was a span of 15 bases. Germline CDR1 MNHEY, CDR2 SVGEGT. CDR3 in amino acids: CASSGSGREQYF. As DNA, the CDR3 is TGTGCCAGCAGTGGTTCAGGACGGGAGCAGTACTTC.

The rearrangement joins TRBV20-1 to TRBJ2-3; unclear D gene. CDR1 is DFQATT, CDR2 SNEGSKA, per germline (reference sequence). V lost 4 bases and J lost 5, with 19 bases in between. The CDR3 extends over 15 amino acids. The CDR3 protein is CSAILPQIGLDTQYF. For the CDR3, the DNA is TGCAGTGCTATTTTACCCCAAATTGGGCTAGATACGCAGTATTTT.

The sample holds a few counts of this clonotype. The V call is TRBV7-8, the J call TRBJ2-7; 8 bases fit TRBD1. CDR3 length equals 14 residues. The J segment lost 3 bases and the V segment lost 6 bases, leaving 7 bases of the junction unmatched. From germline, CDR1 is SGHVS and CDR2 FQNEAQ. The CDR3 loop is CASRPRTGSYEQYF. In nucleotides, the CDR3 is TGTGCCAGCAGACCCCGGACAGGGAGCTACGAGCAGTACTTC.

This clonotype was counted only a few times. This chain joins TRBV7-9 and TRBJ1-3, with a possible D match to TRBD1 (6 bases). The germline gives CDR1 SEHNR, CDR2 FQNEAQ (reference sequence). The CDR3 is 16 amino acids. Deletions cut 5 bases from V and 0 bases from J, with 14 bases between. CDR3 amino acids: CASSLGQYSSGNTIYF. CDR3 coding DNA: TGTGCCAGCAGCCTAGGACAGTATAGCTCTGGAAACACCATATATTTT.

This clonotype was observed a handful of times. V gene TRBV6-5 combines with J gene TRBJ2-5, with D maybe TRBD2 (6 bases). The assigned J gene may be wrong: the sequence end matches TRBJ2-1 better. Germline V lookup: CDR1 MNHEY, CDR2 SVGAGI. CDR3 length: 18 amino acids. CDR3 loop: CASSYSTLAGRRGNEQFF. DNA of the CDR3: TGTGCCAGCAGTTACTCGACCCTGGCGGGAAGGAGAGGCAATGAGCAGTTCTTC.

The chain employs TRBV12-3 or TRBV12-4 and TRBJ2-5; the match to TRBD2 covers 8 bases. The J call is in doubt because the DNA end fits TRBJ2-1 better. The CDR3 spans 15 residues. CDR3 amino acids: CASSPRAGGDNEQFF. The CDR3 coding sequence is TGTGCCAGCAGTCCCCGTGCCGGGGGGGACAATGAGCAGTTCTTC.

The table lists this clonotype with a few counts. The V call is TRBV4-3, the J call TRBJ1-5; no clear D. The CDR3 runs 16 residues. V was clipped by 0 bases and J by 4 bases, with 13 bases between them. Germline CDR1 LGHNA, CDR2 YSLEER. CDR3 amino acids: CASSQDANGVNQPQHF. The CDR3 DNA reads TGCGCCAGCAGCCAAGATGCTAACGGGGTAAATCAGCCCCAGCATTTT.

J is TRBJ1-2 and V is TRBV29-1, with 8 nucleotides matching TRBD1. The CDR3 consists of 14 residues. With 3 bases clipped from V and 6 bases from J, the junction kept 9 bases outside the gene matches. Germline V gene lookup returns CDR1 SQVTM and CDR2 ANQGSEA. The CDR3, as DNA: TGCAGCGTTGACGGACAGGGCAGGCCTGATGGCTACACCTTC. Protein sequence: CSVDGQGRPDGYTF. Together with reference TRBV29-1 and TRBJ1-2, the CDR3 gives the full variable domain: SAVISQKPSRDICQRGTSLTIQCQVDSQVTMMFWYRQQPGQSLTLIATANQGSEATYESGFVIDKFPISRPNLTFSTLTVSNMSPEDSSIYLCSVDGQGRPDGYTFGSGTRLTVV.

This clonotype appeared a few times. The CDR3 region is CASSQAGPPNYGYTF. In nucleotides, the CDR3 is TGTGCCAGCAGCCAAGCGGGACCGCCTAACTATGGCTACACCTTC. This chain links TRBV7-2 with TRBJ1-2; D is possibly TRBD1 (5 bases). CDR3 length equals 15 residues. V lost 5 bases, J lost 0 bases, and 13 bases lay in between. Germline V gives CDR1 SGHTA, CDR2 FQGNSA.

The V and J genes are TRBV6-1 and TRBJ2-1, with D maybe TRBD2 (5 bases). CDR1 and CDR2 (germline): MNHNS, SASEGT. There are 16 residues in the CDR3. Trimming shortened V by 5 bases and J by 2 bases, and 16 bases separated the two germline ends. The CDR3 region is CASSPPGSGPYNEQFF. CDR3 nucleotide sequence: TGTGCCAGCAGTCCCCCGGGGAGCGGTCCCTACAATGAGCAGTTCTTC.

The V and J genes are TRBV6-2 or TRBV6-3 and TRBJ1-5; D unresolved. Trimming cost V 0 bases and J 3 bases, with 9 bases left between them. Germline V gene sequence: CDR1 MNHEY, CDR2 SVGEGT. The CDR3 is 15 residues long. The CDR3 protein is CASSYSSAHNQPQHF. The CDR3 DNA reads as TGTGCCAGCAGTTACTCGAGTGCACACAATCAGCCCCAGCATTTT.

This clonotype was recorded a few times. The chain employs TRBV7-8 and TRBJ1-1; TRBD1 is a possible D gene (5 bases). CDR1 is SGHVS and CDR2 is FQNEAQ in the germline V gene. This CDR3 spans 13 amino acids. The CDR3 loop reads CAWAGGSNTEAFF. DNA for the CDR3: TGTGCTTGGGCTGGGGGATCGAACACTGAAGCTTTCTTT.

V is TRBV3-1 and J is TRBJ2-7, with 10 bases lining up with TRBD2. V shed 4 bases, J shed 2 bases, and the junction held 2 bases outside the gene matches. The CDR3 has 14 residues. Germline CDR1 is LGHDT and CDR2 is YNNKEL (reference sequence). The CDR3 reads CASSPGTSAYEQYF. The CDR3, as DNA: TGTGCCAGCAGCCCGGGGACTAGCGCCTACGAGCAGTACTTC.

This clonotype occurred a few times. This chain uses TRBV4-1 with TRBJ2-7; the D gene could be TRBD1 or TRBD2 (7 bases each). V was pared by 1 base and J by 2 bases, with 12 bases between. The CDR3 sequence is 15 residues long. CDR1 and CDR2 (germline): MGHRA, YSYEKL. The CDR3 reads CASSQGEGATYEQYF. CDR3 DNA sequence: TGCGCCAGCAGCCAAGGGGAGGGGGCGACCTACGAGCAGTACTTC.

This clonotype was seen more than once but under ten times. V usage is TRBV4-3 and J usage is TRBJ2-6; TRBD2 aligns across 10 bases. V lost 0 bases and J lost 2; bases outside the gene matches: 7. CDR1 LGHNA and CDR2 YSLEER come from the germline V gene. CDR3 size: 19 residues. The CDR3 sequence: CASSQERLAGVAGANVLTF. Here the CDR3 DNA reads TGCGCCAGCAGCCAAGAACGGCTAGCGGGAGTGGCTGGGGCCAACGTCCTGACTTTC.

The chain links TRBV20-1 to TRBJ1-4; a possible D gene is TRBD1 (5 bases). The CDR3 has 14 amino acids. CDR1 and CDR2 (germline): DFQATT, SNEGSKA (reference sequence). Trimming took off 7 bases at V and 0 bases at J, with 12 bases between the two ends. CDR3 in DNA: TGCAGTGTTACCCAGGGTGCAACTAATGAAAAACTGTTTTTT. Translated: CSVTQGATNEKLFF.

There are a few counts of this clonotype. The V call is TRBV3-1, the J call TRBJ2-6; D ambiguous. Germline V gene lookup returns CDR1 LGHDT and CDR2 YNNKEL (reference sequence). The germline V and J ends were trimmed by 2 bases and 0 bases, with 17 bases remaining between them. This CDR3 spans 19 amino acids. CDR3 amino acids: CASSQLGPFPSSGANVLTF. CDR3 nucleotide sequence: TGTGCCAGCAGCCAACTTGGACCCTTCCCTAGCTCTGGGGCCAACGTCCTGACTTTC.

The gene calls are TRBV6-1 and TRBJ2-5, with D perhaps assigned TRBD1 or TRBD2 (6 bases each). The CDR3 is 14 amino acids. V lost 3 bases, J lost 5 bases, and 13 bases lay in between. Germline V gene data show CDR1 as MNHNS and CDR2 as SASEGT. The CDR3 protein is CASSDWGAFETQYF. In DNA, the CDR3 is TGTGCCAGCAGTGACTGGGGGGCGTTTGAGACCCAGTACTTC.

The V call is TRBV7-9, the J call TRBJ2-7; 7 bases map to TRBD2. Germline trimming cut 0 bases from V and 7 bases from J; bases unmatched to any gene: 6. Germline loops: CDR1 SEHNR, CDR2 FQNEAQ (reference sequence). CDR3 length equals 14 residues. CDR3 region: CASSLAGGMGEQYF. In DNA form, the CDR3 reads TGTGCCAGCAGCTTAGCGGGGGGGATGGGGGAGCAGTACTTC.

The chain links TRBV19 to TRBJ2-2; TRBD1 or TRBD2 may be the D gene (6 bases each). The V and J ends lost 2 bases and 0 bases respectively, with 10 bases between them. Germline assignment: CDR1 LNHDA and CDR2 SQIVND (reference sequence). The CDR3 loop spans 16 amino acids. The CDR3 loop is CASSISGGPNTGELFF. The CDR3, as DNA: TGTGCCAGTAGTATAAGTGGGGGGCCGAACACCGGGGAGCTGTTTTTT. The full variable domain, its missing parts supplied by reference TRBV19 and TRBJ2-2, is DGGITQSPKYLFRKEGQNVTLSCEQNLNHDAMYWYRQDPGQGLRLIYYSQIVNDFQKGDIAEGYSVSREKKESFPLTVTSAQKNPTAFYLCASSISGGPNTGELFFGEGSRLTVL.